Shown below are 15 T cell receptor beta chains from a single sample sequenced in a study of shared clonotypes between healthy human individuals. Method: immunoSEQ multiplex PCR; TCRdb's copy keeps in-frame clones and lacks some. The table has approximately 600,000 clones, approximately 95% seen once. Only CD45RO-negative cells positively selected for CCR7 counted as naive CD8 cells, so terminally differentiated effector memory CD45RA+ cells were excluded. The sequenced sample consisted of naive CD8+ T cells sorted from blood. The receptor source for this set is a woman under 40 in good health.

The chain carries TRBV5-1 and TRBJ2-1; D remains unclear. The CDR3 contains 15 residues. Trimming pared 0 bases from V and 0 bases from J, leaving 7 bases between. Germline CDR1 SGHRS, CDR2 YFSETQ. The CDR3 loop is CASSLDWDSYNEQFF. The DNA of the CDR3 is TGCGCCAGCAGCTTGGACTGGGACTCCTACAATGAGCAGTTCTTC. The whole variable domain, filled in from reference TRBV5-1 and TRBJ2-1, reads KAGVTQTPRYLIKTRGQQVTLSCSPISGHRSVSWYQQTPGQGLQFLFEYFSETQRNKGNFPGRFSGRQFSNSRSEMNVSTLELGDSALYLCASSLDWDSYNEQFFGPGTRLTVL.

Notes on this clone: A junction boundary mismatches the germline segment, possibly from a read error. This chain joins TRBV29-1 and TRBJ2-7; 7 bases are a match to TRBD1. Germline CDR1 and CDR2: SQVTM and ANQGSEA. This CDR3 is 13 amino acids long. This CDR3 reads CSVEGTASYEQYF. CDR3 nucleotides: TGCAGCGTGGAAGGGACAGCCAGCTACGAGCAGTACTTC.

The rearrangement joins TRBV6-5 to TRBJ2-1; 7 bases align to TRBD1. After removal of 6 bases from V and 10 bases from J, the junction contained 12 bases not matched to a gene. The CDR3 has 14 amino acids. CDR1 and CDR2 from the germline V gene are MNHEY and SVGAGI. CDR3 nucleotide sequence: TGTGCCAGCAGCCTTGGGACAGCCAGGGGGGAGCAGTTCTTC. This encodes CASSLGTARGEQFF.

The CDR3: CASTLQGNQPQHF. As DNA, the CDR3 is TGTGCCAGCACCCTACAGGGGAACCAGCCCCAGCATTTT. The chain couples TRBV7-8 to TRBJ1-5, with TRBD1 matching 7 bases. The CDR3 has 13 residues. The germline CDR1 and CDR2 sequences are SGHVS and FQNEAQ. V lost 7 bases, J lost 7 bases, and 7 bases stayed unmatched.

The chain joins TRBV27 to TRBJ2-1; D unclear. The germline V gene has CDR1 MNHEY and CDR2 SMNVEV (reference sequence). V was shortened by 7 bases and J by 8 bases, with 12 bases between the two germline ends. The CDR3 is 12 amino acids. The CDR3 protein is CASKVGLDEQFF. CDR3 coding DNA: TGTGCCAGCAAGGTGGGGTTGGATGAGCAGTTCTTC.

The V call is TRBV10-3, the J call TRBJ2-7, with 9 bases identical to TRBD1. Germline assignment: CDR1 ENHRY and CDR2 SYGVKD. V gave up 0 bases and J gave up 5 bases; unmatched junction bases: 5. The CDR3 loop spans 15 amino acids. CDR3 nucleotide sequence: TGTGCCATCAGTGAGTCCGGGACAGGGCCCCACGAGCAGTACTTC. It encodes CAISESGTGPHEQYF.

V usage is TRBV28 and J usage is TRBJ2-3; tentatively, D is TRBD2 (5 bases). The CDR3 contains 15 residues. Germline values: CDR1 MDHEN, CDR2 SYDVKM. Trimming took off 3 bases at V and 2 bases at J, with 12 bases between the two ends. The DNA of the CDR3 is TGTGCCAGCAGTTTGGAGCGGATAAACACAGATACGCAGTATTTT. Translating it yields CASSLERINTDTQYF.

This clone has just one count. The chain has TRBV28 and TRBJ2-7, with TRBD2 matching 8 bases. The CDR3 sequence is 15 residues long. V lost 3 bases to trimming and J lost 0 bases; unmatched junction nucleotides: 4. Germline assignment: CDR1 MDHEN and CDR2 SYDVKM. The chain's CDR3 is CASSFVAGLSYEQYF. The CDR3 coding sequence is TGTGCCAGCAGTTTTGTAGCGGGACTCTCCTACGAGCAGTACTTC.

This chain links TRBV7-9 with TRBJ2-5; the D gene is possibly TRBD2 (5 bases). Germline V CDR1 and CDR2: SEHNR, FQNEAQ (reference sequence). V lost 8 bases and J lost 5, with 21 bases in between. The CDR3 is 15 amino acids. As DNA, the CDR3 is TGTGCCAGCGAGAACGGGGTAGCCCGAGGGGAGACCCAGTACTTC. Protein: CASENGVARGETQYF.

This clone appeared once. The rearrangement links TRBV11-2 to TRBJ2-5; no reliable D call. There are 15 residues in the CDR3. V lost 0 bases and J lost 3, with 11 bases in between. Germline V lookup: CDR1 SGHAT, CDR2 FQNNGV. The chain's CDR3 is CASSLDLMEEETQYF. Here the CDR3 DNA reads TGTGCCAGCAGCTTAGATCTTATGGAAGAAGAGACCCAGTACTTC.

The V gene is TRBV5-1, the J gene TRBJ2-2, with unresolved D. Germline V gene sequence: CDR1 SGHRS, CDR2 YFSETQ. The germline V and J ends were trimmed by 7 bases and 6 bases, with 7 bases remaining between them. The CDR3 is 11 amino acids. This CDR3 is CASGLAGELFF. CDR3 sequence (DNA): TGCGCCAGCGGTCTAGCCGGGGAGCTGTTTTTT.

With respect to this clone: This sample also contains other DNA sequences that code for the same CDR3. J is TRBJ2-7 and V is TRBV9, with D possibly being TRBD1 or TRBD2 (5 bases each). With 2 bases removed from V and 4 bases from J, the gap between germline ends came to 10 bases. The CDR3 runs to 13 residues. The germline CDR1 and CDR2 sequences are SGDLS and YYNGEE. The CDR3 DNA sequence: TGTGCCAGCAGCGTGTCTGGGGGATACGAGCAGTACTTC. It yields the protein CASSVSGGYEQYF.

This clone came up once. The chain joins TRBV4-2 to TRBJ2-5; perhaps TRBD1 as D (5 bases). The better agreement between TRBJ2-7 and the DNA end casts doubt on the J call. Germline V CDR1 and CDR2: LGHNA, YNFKEQ. CDR3 length: 15 amino acids. CDR3 protein: CASSPLGASTYEQYF. The CDR3 region has the DNA TGTGCCAGCAGCCCCTTAGGGGCGTCTACCTACGAGCAGTACTTC.

The CDR3 coding sequence is TGCGCCAGCAGCCAAGATCCGGGGGACTCGAAGACCCAGTACTTC. It specifies CASSQDPGDSKTQYF. The chain links TRBV4-1 to TRBJ2-5; D perhaps matches TRBD2 (6 bases). The CDR3 contains 15 residues. V was shortened by 0 bases and J by 6 bases, with 14 bases between the two germline ends. Germline V gene lookup returns CDR1 MGHRA and CDR2 YSYEKL.

The chain links TRBV7-9 to TRBJ2-7; 7 nucleotides match TRBD1. Per germline, CDR1 SEHNR and CDR2 FQNEAQ (reference sequence). V was clipped by 5 bases and J by 7 bases; unmatched bases: 5. This CDR3 spans 12 amino acids. CDR3 sequence: CASSVPDREQYF. The CDR3 coding sequence is TGTGCCAGCAGCGTACCGGACAGGGAGCAGTACTTC.